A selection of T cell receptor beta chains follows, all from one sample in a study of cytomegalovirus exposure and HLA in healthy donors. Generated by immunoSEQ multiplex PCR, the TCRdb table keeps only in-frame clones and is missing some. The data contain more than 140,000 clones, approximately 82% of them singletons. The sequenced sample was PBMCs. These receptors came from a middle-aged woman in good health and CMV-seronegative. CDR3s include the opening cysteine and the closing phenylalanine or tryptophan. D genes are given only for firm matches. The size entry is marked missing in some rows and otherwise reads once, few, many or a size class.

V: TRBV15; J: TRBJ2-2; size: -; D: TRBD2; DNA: TGTGCCACCAGCGTTAGCGGGAGGGACACCGGGGAGCTGTTTTTT; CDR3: CATSVSGRDTGELFF
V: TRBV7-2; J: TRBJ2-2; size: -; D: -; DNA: TGTGCCAGCAGCCCTTACACCGGGGAGCTGTTTTTT; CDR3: CASSPYTGELFF
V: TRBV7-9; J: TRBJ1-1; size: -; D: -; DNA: TGTGCCAGCAGCTTACCCCAGACAGGACCGTGGAACACTGAAGCTTTCTTT; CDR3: CASSLPQTGPWNTEAFF
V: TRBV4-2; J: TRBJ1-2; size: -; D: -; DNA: TGTGCCAGCAGCCAACCACCGGTGGGGAAGGGGCTTGTCTATGGCTACACCTTC; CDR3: CASSQPPVGKGLVYGYTF
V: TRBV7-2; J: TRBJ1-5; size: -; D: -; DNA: TGTGCCAGCAGCTTAGCGTTGACCGGACAGACCCAGCATTTT; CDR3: CASSLALTGQTQHF
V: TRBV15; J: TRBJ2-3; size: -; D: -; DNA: TGTGCCACCAGCAGAGGCGGGACCGCAGATACGCAGTATTTT; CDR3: CATSRGGTADTQYF
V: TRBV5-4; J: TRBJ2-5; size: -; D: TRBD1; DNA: TGTGCCAGCAGCTTTTTGGGACAGCGAAAAGAGACCCAGTACTTC; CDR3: CASSFLGQRKETQYF
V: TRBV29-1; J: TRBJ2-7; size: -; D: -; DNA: TGCAGCGTCACCGCGGGCTACGAGCAGTACTTC; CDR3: CSVTAGYEQYF
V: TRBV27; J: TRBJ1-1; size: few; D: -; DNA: TGTGCCAGCAGTTTAGGAGGGGCCGGGTACTTTTCTGAAGCTTTCTTT; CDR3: CASSLGGAGYFSEAFF
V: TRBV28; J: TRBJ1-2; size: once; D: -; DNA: TGTGCCAGCAGCCCCGGGGGGACGCTTAACTATGGCTACACCTTC; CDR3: CASSPGGTLNYGYTF
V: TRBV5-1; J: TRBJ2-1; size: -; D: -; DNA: TGCGCCAGCAGCTGGTGGGAGAGCTCCTACAATGAGCAGTTCTTC; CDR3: CASSWWESSYNEQFF
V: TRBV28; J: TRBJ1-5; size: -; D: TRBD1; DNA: TGTGCCAGCAGTTTTCCGGGACAGGGCCTTTTTAGCAATCAGCCCCAGCATTTT; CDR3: CASSFPGQGLFSNQPQHF
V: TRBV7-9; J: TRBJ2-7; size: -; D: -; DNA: TGTGCCAGCAGCTTAGGGGTCGAGGGCTACGAGCAGTACTTC; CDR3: CASSLGVEGYEQYF
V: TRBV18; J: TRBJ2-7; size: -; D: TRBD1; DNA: TGTGCCAGCTCACCACCGGGACAGGGAACCTACGAGCAGTACTTC; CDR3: CASSPPGQGTYEQYF
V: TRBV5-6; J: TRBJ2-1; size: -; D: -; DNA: TGTGCCAGCAGCGGAGAAGACAGAAGTTTCAATGAGCAGTTCTTC; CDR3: CASSGEDRSFNEQFF
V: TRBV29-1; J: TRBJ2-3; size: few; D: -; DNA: TGCAGCGTTGAGTACCTAGAGTTGGCGCAGTATTTT; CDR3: CSVEYLELAQYF
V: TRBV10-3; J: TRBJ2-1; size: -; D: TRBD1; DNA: TGTGCCATCACTGCAGGGGGAAATGAGCAGTTCTTC; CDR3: CAITAGGNEQFF
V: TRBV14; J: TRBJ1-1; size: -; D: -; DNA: TGTGCCAGCAGCCAGAGCACTGAAGCTTTCTTT; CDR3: CASSQSTEAFF
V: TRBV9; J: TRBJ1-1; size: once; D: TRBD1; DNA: TGTGCCAGCAGCTTACGGACAGGGCGGGCGGACACTGAAGCTTTCTTT; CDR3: CASSLRTGRADTEAFF
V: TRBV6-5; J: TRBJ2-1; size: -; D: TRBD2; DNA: TGTGCCAGCAGAGTCAGGACTAGCGGGAGTTATGAGCAGTTCTTC; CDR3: CASRVRTSGSYEQFF
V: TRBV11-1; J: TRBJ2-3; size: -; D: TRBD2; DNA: TGTGCCAGCAGCGAGACTAGCGGATACACAGATACGCAGTATTTT; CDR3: CASSETSGYTDTQYF
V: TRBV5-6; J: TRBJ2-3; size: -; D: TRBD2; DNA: TGTGCCAGCAGCTTGGTTCCGCGGGAGGGCACAGATACGCAGTATTTT; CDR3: CASSLVPREGTDTQYF